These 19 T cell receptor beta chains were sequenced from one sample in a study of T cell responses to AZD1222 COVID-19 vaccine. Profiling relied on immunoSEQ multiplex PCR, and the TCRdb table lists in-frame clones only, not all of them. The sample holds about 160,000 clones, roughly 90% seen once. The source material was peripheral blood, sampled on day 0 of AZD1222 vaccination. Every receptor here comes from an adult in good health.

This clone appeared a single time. This CDR3 reads CALPGQTNYGYTF. The CDR3 bases are TGTGCCTTGCCGGGACAGACTAACTATGGCTACACCTTC. The rearrangement links TRBV30 to TRBJ1-2, with 7 bases aligning to TRBD1. After removal of 7 bases from V and 0 bases from J, the junction contained 5 bases not matched to a gene. In germline, CDR1 is GTSNPN, CDR2 SVGIG (reference sequence). The CDR3 extends over 13 amino acids.

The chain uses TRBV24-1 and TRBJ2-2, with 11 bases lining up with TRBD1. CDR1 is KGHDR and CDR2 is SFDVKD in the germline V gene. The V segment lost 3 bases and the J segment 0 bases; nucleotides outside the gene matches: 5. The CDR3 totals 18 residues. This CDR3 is CATSDRDRGIANTGELFF. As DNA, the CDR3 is TGTGCCACCAGTGATCGGGACAGGGGGATCGCGAACACCGGGGAGCTGTTTTTT.

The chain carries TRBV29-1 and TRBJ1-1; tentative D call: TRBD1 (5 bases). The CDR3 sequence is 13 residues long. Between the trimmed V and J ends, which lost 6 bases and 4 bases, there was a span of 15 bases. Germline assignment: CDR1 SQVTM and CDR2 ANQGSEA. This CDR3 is CSVGAVVGTEAFF. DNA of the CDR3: TGCAGCGTAGGGGCCGTGGTTGGCACTGAAGCTTTCTTT.

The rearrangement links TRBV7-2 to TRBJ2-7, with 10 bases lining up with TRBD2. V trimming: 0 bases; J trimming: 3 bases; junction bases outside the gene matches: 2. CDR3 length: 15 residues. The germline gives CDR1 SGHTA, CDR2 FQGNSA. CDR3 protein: CASSLAQREGYEQYF. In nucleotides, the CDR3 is TGTGCCAGCAGCTTAGCCCAGCGGGAGGGCTACGAGCAGTACTTC.

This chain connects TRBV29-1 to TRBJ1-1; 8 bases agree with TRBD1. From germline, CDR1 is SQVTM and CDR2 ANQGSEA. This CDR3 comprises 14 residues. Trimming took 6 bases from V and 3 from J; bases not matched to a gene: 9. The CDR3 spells CSVLPGGRDTEAFF. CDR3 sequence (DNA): TGCAGCGTCCTTCCAGGGGGCCGAGACACTGAAGCTTTCTTT.

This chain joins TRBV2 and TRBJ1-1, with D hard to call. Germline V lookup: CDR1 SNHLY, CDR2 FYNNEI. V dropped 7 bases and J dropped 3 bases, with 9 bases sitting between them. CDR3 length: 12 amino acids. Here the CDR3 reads CASTFLDTEAFF. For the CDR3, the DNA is TGTGCCAGCACCTTTCTGGACACTGAAGCTTTCTTT.

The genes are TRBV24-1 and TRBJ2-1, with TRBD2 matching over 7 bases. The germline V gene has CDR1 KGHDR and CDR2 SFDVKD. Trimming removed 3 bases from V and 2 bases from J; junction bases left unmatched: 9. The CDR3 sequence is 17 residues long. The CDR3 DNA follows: TGTGCCACCAGTGATCGCCGTGTTGGGGGGGCCTACAATGAGCAGTTCTTC. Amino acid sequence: CATSDRRVGGAYNEQFF.

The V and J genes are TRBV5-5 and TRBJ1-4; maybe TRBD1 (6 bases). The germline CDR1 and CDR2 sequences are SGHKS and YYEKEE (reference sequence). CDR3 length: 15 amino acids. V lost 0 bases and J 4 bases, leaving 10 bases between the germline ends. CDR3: CASSLGGGLNEKLFF. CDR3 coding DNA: TGTGCCAGCAGCTTGGGTGGGGGGCTTAATGAAAAACTGTTTTTT.

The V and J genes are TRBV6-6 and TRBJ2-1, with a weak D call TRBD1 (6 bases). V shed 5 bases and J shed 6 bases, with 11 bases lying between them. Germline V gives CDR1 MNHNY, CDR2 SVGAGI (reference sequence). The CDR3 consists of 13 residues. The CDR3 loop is CASSGGRINEQFF. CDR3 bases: TGTGCCAGCAGTGGGGGCCGCATCAATGAGCAGTTCTTC.

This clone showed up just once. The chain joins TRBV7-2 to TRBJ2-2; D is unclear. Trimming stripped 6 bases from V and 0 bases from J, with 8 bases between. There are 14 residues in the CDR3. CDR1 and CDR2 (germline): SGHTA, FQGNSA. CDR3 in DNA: TGTGCCAGCAGACTCGGGCCGAACACCGGGGAGCTGTTTTTT. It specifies CASRLGPNTGELFF.

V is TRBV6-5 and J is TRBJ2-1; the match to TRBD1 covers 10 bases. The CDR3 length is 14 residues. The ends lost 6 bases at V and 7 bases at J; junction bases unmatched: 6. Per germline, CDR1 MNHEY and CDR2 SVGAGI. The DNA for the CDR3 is TGTGCCAGCAGGACCGGGACAGGGGCGAATGAGCAGTTCTTC. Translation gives CASRTGTGANEQFF.

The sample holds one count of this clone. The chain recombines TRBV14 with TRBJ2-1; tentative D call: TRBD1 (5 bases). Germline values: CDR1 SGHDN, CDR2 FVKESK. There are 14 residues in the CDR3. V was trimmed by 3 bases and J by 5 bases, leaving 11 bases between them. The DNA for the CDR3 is TGTGCCAGCAGCCATCTAGGGGTGGACAATGAGCAGTTCTTC. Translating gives CASSHLGVDNEQFF.

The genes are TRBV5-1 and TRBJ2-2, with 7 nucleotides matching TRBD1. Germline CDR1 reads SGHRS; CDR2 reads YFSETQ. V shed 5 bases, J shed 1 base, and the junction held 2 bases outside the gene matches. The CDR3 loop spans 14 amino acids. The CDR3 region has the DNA TGCGCCAGCAGAAGACAGGGGAACACCGGGGAGCTGTTTTTT. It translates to CASRRQGNTGELFF.

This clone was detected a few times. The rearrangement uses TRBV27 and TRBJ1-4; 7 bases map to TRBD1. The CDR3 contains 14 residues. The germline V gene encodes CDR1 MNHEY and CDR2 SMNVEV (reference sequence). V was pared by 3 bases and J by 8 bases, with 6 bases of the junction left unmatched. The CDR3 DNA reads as TGTGCCAGCAGTTTTACAGGGGTGCAAGAAAAACTGTTTTTT. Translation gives CASSFTGVQEKLFF.

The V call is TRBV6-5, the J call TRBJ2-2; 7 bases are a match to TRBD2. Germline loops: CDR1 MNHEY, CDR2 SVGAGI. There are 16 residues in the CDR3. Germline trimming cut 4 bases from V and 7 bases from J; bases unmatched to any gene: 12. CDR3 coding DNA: TGTGCCAGCAGTTCCCTGGCGGGGGTGGAGGTCGGGGAGCTGTTTTTT. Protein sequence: CASSSLAGVEVGELFF.

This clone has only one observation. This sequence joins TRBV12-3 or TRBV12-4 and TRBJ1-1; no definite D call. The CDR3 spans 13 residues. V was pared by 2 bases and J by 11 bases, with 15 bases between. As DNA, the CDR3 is TGTGCCAGCAGTTTAAGGGCAGCCTCCGAGGCTTTCTTT. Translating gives CASSLRAASEAFF.

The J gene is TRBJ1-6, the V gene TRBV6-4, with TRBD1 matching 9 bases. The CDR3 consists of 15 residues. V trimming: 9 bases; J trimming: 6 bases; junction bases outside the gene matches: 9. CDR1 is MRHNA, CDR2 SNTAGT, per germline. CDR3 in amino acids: CAREIRDRANSPLHF. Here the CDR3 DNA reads TGTGCCAGGGAAATCCGGGACAGGGCTAATTCACCCCTCCACTTT.

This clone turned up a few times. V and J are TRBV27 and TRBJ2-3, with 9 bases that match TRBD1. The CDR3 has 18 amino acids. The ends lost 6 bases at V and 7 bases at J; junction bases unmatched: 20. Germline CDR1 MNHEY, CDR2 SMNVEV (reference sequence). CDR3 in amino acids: CASSEQGAKAGRFNTQYF. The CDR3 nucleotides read TGTGCCAGCAGCGAACAGGGGGCGAAGGCGGGACGGTTCAATACGCAGTATTTT.

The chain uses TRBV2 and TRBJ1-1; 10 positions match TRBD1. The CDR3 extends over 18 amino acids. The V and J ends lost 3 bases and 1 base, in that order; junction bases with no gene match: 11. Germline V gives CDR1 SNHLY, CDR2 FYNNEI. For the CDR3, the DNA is TGTGCCAGCAGTGACAGGGGACAGGGGACTTCAAGGAACACTGAAGCTTTCTTT. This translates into CASSDRGQGTSRNTEAFF.